A single T cell receptor beta chain is shown here with its context. Its antigen is not known. Here immunoSEQ multiplex PCR was the method, and the copy in TCRdb shows in-frame clones only, minus some. The sample holds under 140,000 clones, about 90% seen once. The data originate from a study of T cell responses to AZD1222 COVID-19 vaccine. Study conclusions and caveats: Within unmutated variant regions lay the reported targets of nearly half of spike-specific TCRs. Possibly, clonal diversity was underestimated; donors were largely white British and included more females.

This clonotype was obtained from an adult who received the AZD1222 COVID-19 vaccine. Sequencing was performed on peripheral blood, taken 28 days after the second AZD1222 dose.

Here the CDR3 DNA reads TGTGCCAGCAATAGAGGGGAGACAGCCAAAAACATTCAGTACTTC. It codes for CASNRGETAKNIQYF. V and J are TRBV2 and TRBJ2-4; the D call may be TRBD1 or TRBD2 (5 bases each). The ends were cut back, 7 bases at V and 0 bases at J, with 13 bases in the middle. The germline CDR1 and CDR2 sequences are SNHLY and FYNNEI. The CDR3 sequence is 15 residues long.